This TCR beta chain comes out of a study of cytomegalovirus exposure and HLA in healthy donors. Turning to the study itself: HLA-typed donors were the source of some 85 million unique TCRs, which an early data release held. Study results and limitations: In vitro testing confirmed a few CMV-associated chains as specific for CMV antigens. An analysis done earlier found most TCR beta V segments productive about 87% or about 30% of the time.

Concerning this clone: Its matching antigen is unknown.

Trimming shortened V by 2 bases and J by 1 base, and 20 bases separated the two germline ends. The CDR3 consists of 18 residues. Germline CDR1 SGHTA, CDR2 FQGNSA. With 60 Vbeta and 13 Jbeta primers, the PCR was carried out. Sequenced by immunoSEQ multiplex PCR; TCRdb stores in-frame clones only, minus some. The sample lists more than 95,000 clones, less than 80% occurring once. This TCR came from a woman between 45 and 60 years old in good health and CMV-seropositive. This chain joins TRBV7-2 and TRBJ1-1, with a tentative D call TRBD1 (5 bases). The sequenced sample consisted of PBMCs. In DNA form, the CDR3 reads TGTGCCAGCAGCTTACCGGGGGTGGGGGGGATATCGAACACTGAAGCTTTCTTT. Its translation is CASSLPGVGGISNTEAFF.